This T cell receptor (beta chain) appears in the sequencing data of a study of beta chain features in type 1 diabetes (dated by TCRdb to 2016 to 2018). For the wider study: Mean age, gender distribution, total cell number and subset yield did not differ between patients and healthy donors. A total of some 110 million sorted cells were examined across all samples, and the number of cells per subset was strongly correlated with RNA yield. In the study, recently diagnosed type 1 diabetes patients and matched healthy donors were compared on the TCRB repertoires of their sorted circulating CD4+ T cell subsets. Naive and central memory subsets were obtained from all 30 or so donors, but regulatory and stem cell-like memory subsets were isolated from only 8 patients and roughly 8 healthy donors.

On this clone: This clone's antigen is unknown. No base quality values were provided; no much bigger clone lies one nucleotide off.

All of the isolated RNA was reverse transcribed with the High Capacity cDNA Reverse Transcription Kit, so expressed TCRB transcripts were sequenced. Deep immunoSEQ sequencing was performed on naive, central memory and regulatory T cell samples, with an average of roughly 3.6 million total reads per sample. Sorted cells were lysed in RLT buffer and RNA was extracted with DNase-treated RNeasy Micro or Mini kits, depending on cell number. To prevent cross-contamination, every cell subset was processed on its own, while patient and healthy donor samples were processed together. TCRB sequences were amplified from cDNA with the immunoSEQ multiplex PCR, producing 87-bp fragments spanning the CDR3 region. Sequencing of the amplicons was performed on the Illumina HiSeq platform. In the original analysis: PCR bias was corrected computationally using synthetic template baselines, and reads within Hamming distance 2 were collapsed, with unmergeable singletons discarded. Reads were aligned against IMGT so that V, D and J genes, CDR3 length and insertions or deletions at six rearrangement sites could be assigned. Clonotype counts were normalized to sorted cell number within each subset before computing true diversity and Gini coefficients with the tcR R package. Repertoire sharing was quantified using the overlap coefficient calculated on TCRB nucleotide sequences. Here the immuneACCESS table is served through TCRdb, limited to in-frame sequences with V and J called. Missing clones are a known gap in these copies; in checked studies unresolved V genes cover under half, and the rest lacks a known reason. From that table come the V and J calls and clone size; the DNA was used to work out D and trimming. The sample records approximately 44,000 clones, roughly 68% of which are singletons. The leading ten clones occupy roughly 2.2% of the sample.

Study-wide findings and limitations: Shorter templates might be favored by PCR, yet because patient and control samples were amplified and corrected together, any such skew would affect both groups equally. Patients with type 1 diabetes made fewer insertions and deleted more nucleotides at VDJ recombination sites, implying thymic rearrangement abnormalities. HLA sub-analyses involved small numbers of individuals, so any influence of HLA type on TCRB rearrangement remained unresolved. Type 1 diabetes patients showed a moderate but significant shortening of TCRB CDR3 length in all four CD4+ subsets. Because cDNA was sequenced instead of genomic DNA, highly expressing activated cells could be over-represented, though the groups showed no difference in activation or CD3 levels. The naive, central memory and regulatory TCRB repertoires appeared to resemble one another more closely among patients than among healthy donors.

Including cysteine and phenylalanine, the CDR3 has 14 amino acids. Only the CDR3 region is kept as DNA, spanning 42 bases read in frame from base 1. CDR1 and CDR2 (SNHLY, FYNNEI) derive from the germline V gene. Each donor gave one peripheral blood draw, averaging about 120 mL, which was collected into heparinised tubes. Naive, central memory, regulatory and stem cell-like memory CD4+ T cells were sorted on a BD FACSAria II using a panel including CD45RO, CCR7, CD25, CD127, CD95 and CD27. Every sorted population had a purity above 95%. PBMCs were isolated right away by Lymphoprep density gradient centrifugation and were stained directly, without culture. Samples were stained and sorted in pairs, with one healthy donor and one patient per experiment, so that batch effects were minimized.

Recombination linked TRBV2 to TRBJ2-5; D gene: possibly TRBD1, on 5 matching bases. The J call is in doubt because the DNA end fits TRBJ2-7 better. The origin of this receptor is a woman aged 18-35 years with type 1 diabetes. The sample taken for sequencing was Tregs from blood. Sample cell subset or site, as interpreted from the label and publication: regulatory CD4+ T cells. In nucleotide form, the sequence is TGTGCCAGCGCCGGTCAGGGCCCTTCCTACGAGCAGTACTTC. Its protein is CASAGQGPSYEQYF.